This is a list of T cell receptor beta chains from one sample in a study of technical replicates of blood from a few donors. Data came from immunoSEQ multiplex PCR; TCRdb stores just in-frame clones and leaves some out. The sample shows tens of thousands of clones, 93% of them seen only once. Material for sequencing was T cells isolated from PBMCs. These receptors all come from a human donor in good health. The CDR3 runs from the conserved cysteine through the conserved F or W. The order of the fields is CDR3 DNA, CDR3 protein, V gene, clone size, D gene, J gene. D genes are given only for firm matches. Clone size is shown for a subset of rows, as once, few, many or a class of expanded clone.

CDR3 DNA: TGCGCCAGCAGCCATCTCCCGGGACAGGGGGTCGATAGCAATCAGCCCCAGCATTTT
CDR3 protein: CASSHLPGQGVDSNQPQHF
V gene: TRBV4-1
clone size: few
D gene: TRBD1
J gene: TRBJ1-5

CDR3 DNA: TGTGCCAGCAGCTTGAAGGAGTACACAGATACGCAGTATTTT
CDR3 protein: CASSLKEYTDTQYF
V gene: TRBV5-4
clone size: -
D gene: -
J gene: TRBJ2-3

CDR3 DNA: TGTGCCAGCAGCCGGGGGAGGCTCCGGGAGCCGCACAATGAGCAGTTCTTC
CDR3 protein: CASSRGRLREPHNEQFF
V gene: TRBV11-2
clone size: -
D gene: -
J gene: TRBJ2-1

CDR3 DNA: TGTGCCAGCAGTCTCCGATCCCTAAACCCTCTAGGGGCCACAATCTACGAGCAGTACTTC
CDR3 protein: CASSLRSLNPLGATIYEQYF
V gene: TRBV28
clone size: -
D gene: -
J gene: TRBJ2-7

CDR3 DNA: TGTGCCTGGGGACTAGCGGGGATCTACGAGCAGTACTTC
CDR3 protein: CAWGLAGIYEQYF
V gene: TRBV30
clone size: -
D gene: TRBD2
J gene: TRBJ2-7

CDR3 DNA: TGTGCCAGCAGCACGTTCGGAAATAGGGGGCCCAAACTGAATCAGCCCCAGCATTTT
CDR3 protein: CASSTFGNRGPKLNQPQHF
V gene: TRBV5-5
clone size: -
D gene: TRBD1
J gene: TRBJ1-5

CDR3 DNA: TGTGCCAGCAGTTCTACCTACGAGCAGTACTTC
CDR3 protein: CASSSTYEQYF
V gene: TRBV6-5
clone size: -
D gene: -
J gene: TRBJ2-7

CDR3 DNA: TGTGCCTCAGAAAGGGACAGGGTTGGCTACACCTTC
CDR3 protein: CASERDRVGYTF
V gene: TRBV30
clone size: -
D gene: TRBD1
J gene: TRBJ1-2

CDR3 DNA: TGTGCCAGCAGCTTAGCAGGGGGCACCTACGAGCAGTACTTC
CDR3 protein: CASSLAGGTYEQYF
V gene: TRBV11-2
clone size: -
D gene: TRBD1
J gene: TRBJ2-7

CDR3 DNA: TGTGCCAGCAGCGTAGTGGCAGGGTATAACACTGAAGCTTTCTTT
CDR3 protein: CASSVVAGYNTEAFF
V gene: TRBV9
clone size: -
D gene: -
J gene: TRBJ1-1

CDR3 DNA: TGTGCCAGCAGTTCCGGGGGGACTAACACTGAAGCTTTCTTT
CDR3 protein: CASSSGGTNTEAFF
V gene: TRBV28
clone size: -
D gene: -
J gene: TRBJ1-1

CDR3 DNA: TGCGGAGCAGGATCTGGGGCCAACGTCCTGACTTTC
CDR3 protein: CGAGSGANVLTF
V gene: TRBV10-2
clone size: -
D gene: -
J gene: TRBJ2-6

CDR3 DNA: TGTGCGATCAGCGGGACAAATAGCAATCAGCCCCAGCATTTT
CDR3 protein: CAISGTNSNQPQHF
V gene: TRBV28
clone size: -
D gene: -
J gene: TRBJ1-5

CDR3 DNA: TGCGCCAGCAGCGAAGCGGGCGCCGCCTACGAGCAGTACTTC
CDR3 protein: CASSEAGAAYEQYF
V gene: TRBV5-1
clone size: -
D gene: -
J gene: TRBJ2-7

CDR3 DNA: TGTGCGCTTGGGGCTAAAGGGGCAGCTGGAAACACCATATATTTT
CDR3 protein: CALGAKGAAGNTIYF
V gene: TRBV30
clone size: -
D gene: -
J gene: TRBJ1-3

CDR3 DNA: TGTGCCAGCAGTTCTTATGGCAGGTTATGGGAAAAACTGTTTTTT
CDR3 protein: CASSSYGRLWEKLFF
V gene: TRBV5-6
clone size: -
D gene: -
J gene: TRBJ1-4

CDR3 DNA: TGTGCCAGCAGCTTCGGACAGGGTGCCACCGGGGAGCTGTTTTTT
CDR3 protein: CASSFGQGATGELFF
V gene: TRBV13
clone size: -
D gene: TRBD1
J gene: TRBJ2-2

CDR3 DNA: TGTGCCAGCAGCTTAGTATTTGGCAGGGGGCTTATTGAGACCGGGGAGCTGTTTTTT
CDR3 protein: CASSLVFGRGLIETGELFF
V gene: TRBV7-9
clone size: -
D gene: TRBD1
J gene: TRBJ2-2

CDR3 DNA: TGTGCCAGCAGCTTAGCTTCGGCAGGGGGCTTGAACACTGAAGCTTTCTTT
CDR3 protein: CASSLASAGGLNTEAFF
V gene: TRBV7-6
clone size: -
D gene: TRBD1
J gene: TRBJ1-1

CDR3 DNA: TGTGCCAGCGCAACCATAGCAGCAGCGAATGGCTACACCTTC
CDR3 protein: CASATIAAANGYTF
V gene: TRBV11-2
clone size: -
D gene: -
J gene: TRBJ1-2

CDR3 DNA: TGCGCCAGCAGCTCACAGGGGCCTAGCACAGATACGCAGTATTTT
CDR3 protein: CASSSQGPSTDTQYF
V gene: TRBV5-1
clone size: -
D gene: TRBD1
J gene: TRBJ2-3

CDR3 DNA: TGTGCCTCAGCGTGGGGCGCAGGGGAGACCCAGTACTTC
CDR3 protein: CASAWGAGETQYF
V gene: TRBV6-4
clone size: -
D gene: -
J gene: TRBJ2-5

CDR3 DNA: TGTGCCAGTACGGGAGATACGCAGTATTTT
CDR3 protein: CASTGDTQYF
V gene: TRBV6-5
clone size: -
D gene: -
J gene: TRBJ2-3

CDR3 DNA: TGTGCCAGCAGTACAAGGAGGTCTGAAGCTTTCTTT
CDR3 protein: CASSTRRSEAFF
V gene: TRBV6-6
clone size: -
D gene: -
J gene: TRBJ1-1

CDR3 DNA: TGTGCCAGCTTGAGCCAGGGGGGTAGCAATCAGCCCCAGCATTTT
CDR3 protein: CASLSQGGSNQPQHF
V gene: TRBV2
clone size: -
D gene: TRBD1
J gene: TRBJ1-5

CDR3 DNA: TGTGCCAGCACCTTGACAACACTGCACTCCGATTCACCCCTCCACTTT
CDR3 protein: CASTLTTLHSDSPLHF
V gene: TRBV11-2
clone size: once
D gene: -
J gene: TRBJ1-6

CDR3 DNA: TGTGCCAGCACCCACCCGACAGCAAATTCACCCCTCCACTTT
CDR3 protein: CASTHPTANSPLHF
V gene: TRBV27
clone size: few
D gene: -
J gene: TRBJ1-6

CDR3 DNA: TGTGCCAGCAGCTTGGAGCTCGGGGGGCAGGAGACCCAGTACTTC
CDR3 protein: CASSLELGGQETQYF
V gene: TRBV5-4
clone size: -
D gene: -
J gene: TRBJ2-5

CDR3 DNA: TGTGCCAGCAGCCCGGACAGGGACTTGGCAGATACGCAGTATTTT
CDR3 protein: CASSPDRDLADTQYF
V gene: TRBV5-8
clone size: -
D gene: TRBD1
J gene: TRBJ2-3

CDR3 DNA: TGTGCCAGCAGTGAATTTTTTGGGGGGTCGACCTACGAGCAGTACTTC
CDR3 protein: CASSEFFGGSTYEQYF
V gene: TRBV6-4
clone size: -
D gene: -
J gene: TRBJ2-7

CDR3 DNA: TGTGCCAGCACCACCGGACAGGGTGCAAACACCATATATTTT
CDR3 protein: CASTTGQGANTIYF
V gene: TRBV28
clone size: -
D gene: TRBD1
J gene: TRBJ1-3

CDR3 DNA: TGTGCCAGCAGTCGACAGCCCTCTGGGGCCAACGTCCTGACTTTC
CDR3 protein: CASSRQPSGANVLTF
V gene: TRBV6-5
clone size: -
D gene: -
J gene: TRBJ2-6

CDR3 DNA: TGTGCCAGCAGCGCTAGCGGGGGGGCTGAGACCCAGTACTTC
CDR3 protein: CASSASGGAETQYF
V gene: TRBV9
clone size: -
D gene: TRBD2
J gene: TRBJ2-5

CDR3 DNA: TGTGCCAGCAGTACTAGCGGGGGGACTTACGAGCAGTACTTC
CDR3 protein: CASSTSGGTYEQYF
V gene: TRBV27
clone size: -
D gene: TRBD2
J gene: TRBJ2-7

CDR3 DNA: TGTGCCAGCATCGCCGCCAGGACAGCCCAGAACACTGAAGCTTTCTTT
CDR3 protein: CASIAARTAQNTEAFF
V gene: TRBV27
clone size: -
D gene: -
J gene: TRBJ1-1

CDR3 DNA: TGTGCCATCAGTGCGTCGGACAGGGCCGATCAGCCCCAGCATTTT
CDR3 protein: CAISASDRADQPQHF
V gene: TRBV10-3
clone size: -
D gene: TRBD1
J gene: TRBJ1-5

CDR3 DNA: TGTGCCAGCAGTTTGGTAGGGGAGGCAGCTCCCCCGGGCACTGAAGCTTTCTTT
CDR3 protein: CASSLVGEAAPPGTEAFF
V gene: TRBV27
clone size: -
D gene: -
J gene: TRBJ1-1

CDR3 DNA: TGTGCCATCAGAGCCCCTGCCTACGAGCAGTACTTC
CDR3 protein: CAIRAPAYEQYF
V gene: TRBV10-3
clone size: -
D gene: -
J gene: TRBJ2-7

CDR3 DNA: TGTGCCTGGACCCTCGGAGGATTTCTCTACGAGCAGTACTTC
CDR3 protein: CAWTLGGFLYEQYF
V gene: TRBV30
clone size: once
D gene: -
J gene: TRBJ2-7

CDR3 DNA: TGTGCCAGCAGTTTATCGATGGGACAGCAAGAGACCCAGTACTTC
CDR3 protein: CASSLSMGQQETQYF
V gene: TRBV27
clone size: -
D gene: TRBD1
J gene: TRBJ2-5

CDR3 DNA: TGCGCCAGCAGCGGGGAGAGGGTAGGAAACACCATATATTTT
CDR3 protein: CASSGERVGNTIYF
V gene: TRBV4-1
clone size: -
D gene: -
J gene: TRBJ1-3

CDR3 DNA: TGCGCCAGCAGCCCCGGACAGGGTAGTGTCAATGAGCAGTTCTTC
CDR3 protein: CASSPGQGSVNEQFF
V gene: TRBV5-1
clone size: -
D gene: TRBD1
J gene: TRBJ2-1

CDR3 DNA: TGTGCCAGCAGTCGGACAGATGACGAGCAGTACTTC
CDR3 protein: CASSRTDDEQYF
V gene: TRBV7-9
clone size: -
D gene: -
J gene: TRBJ2-7

CDR3 DNA: TGCGCCAGCAGCCAAGGAAGGGGGCCCATGAACTATGGCTACACCTTC
CDR3 protein: CASSQGRGPMNYGYTF
V gene: TRBV4-1
clone size: once
D gene: TRBD1
J gene: TRBJ1-2

CDR3 DNA: TGCGCCAGCAGCTTAGACAGGGCCTATGGCTACACCTTC
CDR3 protein: CASSLDRAYGYTF
V gene: TRBV5-1
clone size: -
D gene: TRBD1
J gene: TRBJ1-2

CDR3 DNA: TGTGCCTGGGCTCACCAAGGGGTTAACTATGGCTACACCTTC
CDR3 protein: CAWAHQGVNYGYTF
V gene: TRBV30
clone size: -
D gene: -
J gene: TRBJ1-2

CDR3 DNA: TGTGCCAGCAGCTTACAGGGAGGCAGTGGCTACACCTTC
CDR3 protein: CASSLQGGSGYTF
V gene: TRBV13
clone size: -
D gene: -
J gene: TRBJ1-2

CDR3 DNA: TGTGCCAGTACCGATGGGGCAGGCTTGGGATATGGCTACACCTTC
CDR3 protein: CASTDGAGLGYGYTF
V gene: TRBV19
clone size: -
D gene: -
J gene: TRBJ1-2

CDR3 DNA: TGTGCCAGCTCAACAGGGGAGGTTTTTTACTATGGCTACACCTTC
CDR3 protein: CASSTGEVFYYGYTF
V gene: TRBV18
clone size: once
D gene: TRBD1
J gene: TRBJ1-2

CDR3 DNA: TGTGCCAGCAGCTTAGACGCGTGGAGCAATCAGCCCCAGCATTTT
CDR3 protein: CASSLDAWSNQPQHF
V gene: TRBV11-2
clone size: -
D gene: -
J gene: TRBJ1-5

CDR3 DNA: TGTGCCAGCAGGGGGGGACAGCGTAGCAATCAGCCCCAGCATTTT
CDR3 protein: CASRGGQRSNQPQHF
V gene: TRBV6-6
clone size: few
D gene: TRBD1
J gene: TRBJ1-5

CDR3 DNA: TGTGCCAGCAGCTTTAGCCCGGGAACCTACGAGCAGTACTTC
CDR3 protein: CASSFSPGTYEQYF
V gene: TRBV7-2
clone size: few
D gene: -
J gene: TRBJ2-7

CDR3 DNA: TGTGCCAGCAGCCCCGCCGGGAACTTGAATGGCTACACCTTC
CDR3 protein: CASSPAGNLNGYTF
V gene: TRBV6-5
clone size: -
D gene: -
J gene: TRBJ1-2

CDR3 DNA: TGTGCCAGCAGCTTAGCTTGGGGGACAGGTCAAGAGACCCAGTACTTC
CDR3 protein: CASSLAWGTGQETQYF
V gene: TRBV7-2
clone size: -
D gene: TRBD1
J gene: TRBJ2-5

CDR3 DNA: TGTGCCAGCAGCAAATTGGGACACCGTTCACCCCTCCACTTT
CDR3 protein: CASSKLGHRSPLHF
V gene: TRBV6-5
clone size: -
D gene: -
J gene: TRBJ1-6

CDR3 DNA: TGTGCCAGCAGTGAAAGTGGACTAAGCAACAATGAGCAGTTCTTC
CDR3 protein: CASSESGLSNNEQFF
V gene: TRBV6-1
clone size: -
D gene: -
J gene: TRBJ2-1

CDR3 DNA: TGTGCCACCTCTTCAGGGACAGGGTTAGCCAAAAACATTCAGTACTTC
CDR3 protein: CATSSGTGLAKNIQYF
V gene: TRBV2
clone size: -
D gene: TRBD1
J gene: TRBJ2-4